These 14 T cell receptor beta chains were sequenced from one sample in a study of cytomegalovirus exposure and HLA in healthy donors. 60 Vbeta and 13 Jbeta primers were used in PCR. Libraries were prepared by immunoSEQ multiplex PCR; TCRdb keeps only in-frame clonotypes and omits some of them. The table shows 55,000 to 75,000 clones, with roughly 74% occurring only once. The specimen sequenced was PBMCs. Receptors were obtained from a human donor in good health.

The genes are TRBV9 and TRBJ2-5; 7 nucleotides align to TRBD2. V shed 0 bases, J shed 4 bases, and the junction held 6 bases outside the gene matches. Germline V gives CDR1 SGDLS, CDR2 YYNGEE. This CDR3 region has 15 residues. In nucleotides, the CDR3 is TGTGCCAGCAGCGTAGCTGAGCGGGAAGGAGAGACCCAGTACTTC. This sequence encodes CASSVAEREGETQYF.

The genes are TRBV5-6 and TRBJ1-1, with D possibly being TRBD1 (5 bases). V was shortened by 4 bases and J by 5 bases, with 9 bases between the two germline ends. This CDR3 comprises 12 residues. In germline, CDR1 is SGHDT, CDR2 YYEEEE. The CDR3 nucleotides are TGTGCCAGCAGCCTACGGGGGACTGAAGCTTTCTTT. This codes for CASSLRGTEAFF.

J is TRBJ1-4 and V is TRBV5-1, with a tentative D call TRBD1 (5 bases). Germline V gene sequence: CDR1 SGHRS, CDR2 YFSETQ. The V and J ends lost 3 bases and 0 bases respectively, with 12 bases between them. This CDR3 is 16 amino acids long. The chain's CDR3 is CASSYDSGATNEKLFF. The CDR3 DNA reads TGCGCCAGCAGCTACGATTCGGGGGCAACTAATGAAAAACTGTTTTTT.

This rearrangement joins TRBV30 to TRBJ1-1; D ambiguous. Germline CDR1 GTSNPN, CDR2 SVGIG (reference sequence). The V end was cut by 2 bases, the J end by 6 bases, with 7 bases between. The CDR3 covers 11 residues. The CDR3 DNA sequence: TGTGCCTGGAGTTGGGAGGCTGAAGCTTTCTTT. Translating it yields CAWSWEAEAFF.

This clone occurred once. V is TRBV10-1 and J is TRBJ2-7; D perhaps matches TRBD1 (6 bases). Germline lookup yields CDR1 WNHNN and CDR2 SYGVQD (reference sequence). Trimming took 6 bases from V and 5 from J, leaving 20 bases between them. This CDR3 comprises 15 residues. CDR3 bases: TGCGCCAGCAGCCCAAGTGTGCAGGGGAAGGACGAGCAGTACTTC. It encodes CASSPSVQGKDEQYF.

This chain's CDR3 is CASSGGSNTGELFF. The CDR3 bases are TGCGCCAGCAGCGGGGGGTCGAACACCGGGGAGCTGTTTTTT. This sequence joins TRBV10-1 and TRBJ2-2, with 7 bases matching TRBD2. The CDR3 loop spans 14 amino acids. V shed 6 bases and J 0 bases; nucleotides not matched to a gene: 1. The germline V gene has CDR1 WNHNN and CDR2 SYGVQD (reference sequence).

V and J are TRBV21-1 and TRBJ2-7; no check of the table's D call, TRBD1, against the DNA was made. TRBV21-1 is a pseudogene locus. This CDR3 contains 14 residues. This CDR3 is CASSRPRTDYEQYF. CDR3 sequence (DNA): TGTGCCAGCAGCCGTCCCCGGACAGACTACGAGCAGTACTTC.

The chain has TRBV7-9 and TRBJ1-1, with 11 bases aligning to TRBD1. The V segment lost 5 bases and the J segment 5 bases; nucleotides outside the gene matches: 7. The CDR3 loop spans 15 amino acids. CDR1 is SEHNR, CDR2 FQNEAQ, per germline (reference sequence). CDR3 sequence: CASSPGQGAGTEAFF. CDR3 bases: TGTGCCAGCAGCCCCGGACAGGGGGCAGGTACTGAAGCTTTCTTT.

This clone was counted a single time. One junction end does not reproduce the germline sequence, and a read error may be involved. The chain couples TRBV25-1 to TRBJ2-7; 10 bases are shared with TRBD2. The CDR3 has 14 amino acids. CDR1 and CDR2 (germline): MGHDK, SYGVNS. CDR3 sequence (DNA): TGTGCCAGCAGTGAATCAAAAAGGCTAGCGGGAGCCTTATTC. Translating it yields CASSESKRLAGALF.

This chain's CDR3 is CASSLVQGKENIQYF. The CDR3 DNA follows: TGTGCCAGCAGCCTGGTGCAGGGGAAGGAAAACATTCAGTACTTC. This chain joins TRBV7-9 and TRBJ2-4, with D perhaps TRBD1 (6 bases). Germline-derived CDR1 and CDR2 are SEHNR and FQNEAQ (reference sequence). The ends were cut back, 5 bases at V and 5 bases at J, with 16 bases in the middle. The CDR3 has 15 residues.

The CDR3 sequence is CSGAFSSYNEQFF. The CDR3 DNA is TGCAGCGGAGCGTTCAGCTCCTACAATGAGCAGTTCTTC. The chain joins TRBV29-1 to TRBJ2-1; no reliable D call. CDR1 is SQVTM and CDR2 is ANQGSEA in the germline V gene. The length of the CDR3 is 13 residues. V gave up 7 bases and J gave up 0 bases, with 10 bases separating them.

The gene calls are TRBV30 and TRBJ2-3, with unresolved D. The germline V and J ends were trimmed by 0 bases and 6 bases, with 10 bases remaining between them. Germline loops: CDR1 GTSNPN, CDR2 SVGIG (reference sequence). CDR3 length: 13 amino acids. DNA for the CDR3: TGTGCCTGGAGTGTAATTTACGGGGATACGCAGTATTTT. This codes for CAWSVIYGDTQYF.

V and J are TRBV7-6 and TRBJ2-4; weak D call: TRBD2 (5 bases). Germline-derived CDR1 and CDR2 are SGHVS and FNYEAQ. This CDR3 contains 14 residues. Trimming removed 5 bases at V and 5 bases at J, with 13 bases between. DNA of the CDR3: TGTGCCAGCAGCCCAGTCGGGGTGGAAAACATTCAGTACTTC. As protein: CASSPVGVENIQYF.

The chain has TRBV25-1 and TRBJ2-1, with 9 bases identical to TRBD1. The V segment lost 6 bases and the J segment 6 bases; nucleotides outside the gene matches: 6. In germline, CDR1 is MGHDK, CDR2 SYGVNS. The CDR3 totals 14 residues. CDR3 residues: CASRGTGIGNEQFF. CDR3 in DNA: TGTGCCAGCAGAGGGACAGGGATCGGCAATGAGCAGTTCTTC.